This TCR beta chain originates from a study of T cell repertoires in cytomegalovirus infection. On the study more broadly: As its CMV epitopes, the study selected recently identified HLA-C-restricted and well-studied HLA-B-restricted targets. Evidence of both CMV infection and a matching HLA type came from public TCR beta signatures. Whole-study findings and limits: Cumulative public TCR beta family frequency identified carriers of CMV plus the relevant HLA. CMV-specific TCR beta clonotypes restricted by HLA-C were the ones dominating the ex vivo response.

TCRdb reanalysed the reads using MiXCR and keeps one entry per CDR3 protein. The table has approximately 910,000 distinct CDR3 sequences, around 30% seen once. V was clipped by 3 bases and J by 2 bases, with 10 bases between them. The CDR3 has 14 residues. Details on this clonotype: Its target is not known.

The sample in question was cultured CD8+ T cells from PBMCs, obtained from culture after CMV antigen stimulation. The rearrangement links TRBV12-3 or TRBV12-4 to TRBJ2-5, with D perhaps matching TRBD1 (6 bases). The clonotype comes from a human donor in good health (CMV status not recorded). Some clones in this sample may be carry-over from other donors' samples. The CDR3 is CASSFWGQQETQYF. The DNA for the CDR3 is TGTGCCAGCAGTTTTTGGGGGCAACAAGAGACCCAGTACTTC.